The text below deals with one TCR beta chain. This sample is drawn from a study of early stage breast cancer tumors. Sequenced by immunoSEQ multiplex PCR; TCRdb stores in-frame clones only, minus some. The table lists about 29,000 clones, 80% to 90% of them singletons. The sequencing sample was made of blood. The clonotype originates from a person between 50 and 60 years old with breast cancer.

For the CDR3, the DNA is TGTGCCAGCAGGAACCGCGGGACAGGGTACTTCGAGCAGTACTTC. As protein: CASRNRGTGYFEQYF. This chain joins TRBV11-2 and TRBJ2-7; 9 positions agree with TRBD1. The CDR3 runs to 15 residues. V lost 6 bases to trimming and J lost 6 bases; unmatched junction nucleotides: 12. CDR1 and CDR2 from the germline V gene are SGHAT and FQNNGV.